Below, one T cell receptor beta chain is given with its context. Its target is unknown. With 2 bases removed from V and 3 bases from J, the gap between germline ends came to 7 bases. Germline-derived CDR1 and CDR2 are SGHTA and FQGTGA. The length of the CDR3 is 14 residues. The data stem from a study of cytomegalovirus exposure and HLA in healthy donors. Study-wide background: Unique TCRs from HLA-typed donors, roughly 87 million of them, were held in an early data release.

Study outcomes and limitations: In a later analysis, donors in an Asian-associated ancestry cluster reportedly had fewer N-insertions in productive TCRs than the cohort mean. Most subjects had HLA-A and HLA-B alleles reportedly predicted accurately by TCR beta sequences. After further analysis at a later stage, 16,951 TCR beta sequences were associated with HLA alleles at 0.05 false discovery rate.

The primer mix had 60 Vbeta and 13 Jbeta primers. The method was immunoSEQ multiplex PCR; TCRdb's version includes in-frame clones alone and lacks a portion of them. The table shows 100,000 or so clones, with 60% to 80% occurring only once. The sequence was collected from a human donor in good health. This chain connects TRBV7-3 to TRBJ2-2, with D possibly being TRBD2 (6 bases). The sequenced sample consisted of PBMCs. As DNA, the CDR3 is TGTGCCAGCAGCTTACGGAGGGACACCGGGGAGCTGTTTTTT. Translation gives CASSLRRDTGELFF.